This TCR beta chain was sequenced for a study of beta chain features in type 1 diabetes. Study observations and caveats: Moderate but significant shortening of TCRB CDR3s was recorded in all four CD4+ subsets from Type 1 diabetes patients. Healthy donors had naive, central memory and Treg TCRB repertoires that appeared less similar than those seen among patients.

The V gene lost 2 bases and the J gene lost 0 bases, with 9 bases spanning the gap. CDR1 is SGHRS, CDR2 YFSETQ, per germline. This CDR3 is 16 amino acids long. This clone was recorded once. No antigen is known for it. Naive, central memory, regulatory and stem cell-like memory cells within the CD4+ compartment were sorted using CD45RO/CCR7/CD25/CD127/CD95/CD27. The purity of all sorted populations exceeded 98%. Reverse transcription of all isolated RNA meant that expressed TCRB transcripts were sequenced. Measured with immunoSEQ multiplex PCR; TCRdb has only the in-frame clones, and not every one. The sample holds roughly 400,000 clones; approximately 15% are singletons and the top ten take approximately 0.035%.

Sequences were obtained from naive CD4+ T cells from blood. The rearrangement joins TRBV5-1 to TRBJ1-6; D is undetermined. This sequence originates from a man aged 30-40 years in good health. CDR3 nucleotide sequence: TGCGCCAGCAGCTTTGATGAGGGCTCCTATAATTCACCCCTCCACTTT. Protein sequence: CASSFDEGSYNSPLHF.